This T cell receptor beta chain was recorded in a study of blood T cell repertoires in COVID-19. About the research overall: The United States, Italy and Spain supplied acute and convalescent COVID-19 samples. PBMCs, B-cell-depleted T cells, or T cells provided the cDNA or gDNA that made up the material.

V lost 6 bases, J lost 2 bases, and 6 bases stayed unmatched. This CDR3 has 14 amino acids. Germline loops: CDR1 MGHDK, CDR2 SYGVNS. Methods used by the authors: Counts of nucleated cells, estimated from reference gene primer amplification, were obtained. Sequenced by immunoSEQ multiplex PCR; TCRdb stores in-frame clones only, minus some. Clone size and the V and J calls come from that table; the DNA yielded D and trimming. The data hold about 160,000 clones, with over 80% observed a single time. The receptor's source is a woman aged 50 to 60 with acute or convalescent COVID-19. V gene TRBV25-1 combines with J gene TRBJ2-5; TRBD1 aligns across 7 bases. Material: peripheral blood. The CDR3 DNA follows: TGTGCCAGCAGCCCCGGGACAGCTCAAGAGACCCAGTACTTC. Protein product: CASSPGTAQETQYF.